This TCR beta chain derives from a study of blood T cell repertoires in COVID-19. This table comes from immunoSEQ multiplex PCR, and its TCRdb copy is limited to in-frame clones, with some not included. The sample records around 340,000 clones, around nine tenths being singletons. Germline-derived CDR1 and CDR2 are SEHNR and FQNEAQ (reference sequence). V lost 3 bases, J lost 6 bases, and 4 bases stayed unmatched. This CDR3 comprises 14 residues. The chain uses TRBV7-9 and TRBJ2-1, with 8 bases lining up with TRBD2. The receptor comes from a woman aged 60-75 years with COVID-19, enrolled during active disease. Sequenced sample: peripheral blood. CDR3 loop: CASSFGGGLNEQFF. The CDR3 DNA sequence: TGTGCCAGCAGCTTCGGCGGGGGGCTCAATGAGCAGTTCTTC.